This TCR beta chain was retrieved from a study of blood T cell repertoires in COVID-19. Study-level information: The origin of the acute and convalescent COVID-19 samples was the United States, Italy and Spain. PBMCs, B-cell-depleted T cells, or T cells provided the cDNA or gDNA that made up the material.

Authors' processing steps: Reference gene primer amplification gave estimated nucleated cell counts. TCRdb's copy holds only in-frame clones and misses some; the assay was immunoSEQ multiplex PCR. The V and J calls and clone size were taken over from that table, and D and trimming were inferred from the DNA. This sample has roughly 88,000 clones, with approximately 90% found just once. The V segment lost 7 bases and the J segment 8 bases; nucleotides outside the gene matches: 4. The length of the CDR3 is 11 residues. Specimen: peripheral blood. This sequence joins TRBV12-3 or TRBV12-4 and TRBJ1-2, with 7 bases that match TRBD1. The sequence derives from a woman aged 45-60 years in a cohort sampled during active COVID-19. The CDR3: CASNYRGGYTF. CDR3 bases: TGTGCCAGCAACTACAGGGGAGGCTACACCTTC.